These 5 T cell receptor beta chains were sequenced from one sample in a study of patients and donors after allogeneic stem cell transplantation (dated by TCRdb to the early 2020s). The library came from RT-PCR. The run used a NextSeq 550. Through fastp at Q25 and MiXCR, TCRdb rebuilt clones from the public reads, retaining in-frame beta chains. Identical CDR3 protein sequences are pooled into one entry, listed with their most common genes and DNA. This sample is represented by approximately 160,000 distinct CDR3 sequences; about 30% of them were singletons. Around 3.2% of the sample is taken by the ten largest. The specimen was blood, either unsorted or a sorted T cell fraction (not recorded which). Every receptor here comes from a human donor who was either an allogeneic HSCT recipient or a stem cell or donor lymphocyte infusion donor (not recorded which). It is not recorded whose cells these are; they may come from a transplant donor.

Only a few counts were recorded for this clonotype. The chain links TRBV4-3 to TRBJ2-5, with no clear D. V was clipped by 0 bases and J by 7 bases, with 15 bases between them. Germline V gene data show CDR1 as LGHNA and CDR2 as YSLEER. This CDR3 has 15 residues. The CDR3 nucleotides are TGCGCCAGCAGCCAAGATCATGCAGCCCTCTGGACCCAGTACTTC. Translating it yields CASSQDHAALWTQYF.

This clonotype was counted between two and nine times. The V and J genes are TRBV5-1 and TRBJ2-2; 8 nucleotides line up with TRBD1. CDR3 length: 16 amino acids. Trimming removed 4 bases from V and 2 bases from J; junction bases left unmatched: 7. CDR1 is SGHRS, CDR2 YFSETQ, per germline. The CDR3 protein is CASSETGAVNTGELFF. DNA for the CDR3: TGCGCCAGCAGCGAGACAGGGGCCGTCAACACCGGGGAGCTGTTTTTT.

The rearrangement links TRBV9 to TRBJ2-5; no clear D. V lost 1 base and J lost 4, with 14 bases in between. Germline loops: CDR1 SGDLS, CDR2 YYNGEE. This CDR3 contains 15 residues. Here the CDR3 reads CASSVTPQWGETQYF. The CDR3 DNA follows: TGTGCCAGCAGCGTAACCCCCCAGTGGGGAGAGACCCAGTACTTC.

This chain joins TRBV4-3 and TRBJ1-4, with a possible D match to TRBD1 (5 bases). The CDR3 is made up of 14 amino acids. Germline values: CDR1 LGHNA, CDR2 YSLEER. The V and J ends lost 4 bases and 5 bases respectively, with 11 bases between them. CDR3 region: CASSPRGVNEKLFF. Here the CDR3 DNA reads TGCGCCAGCAGCCCCCGGGGGGTAAATGAAAAACTGTTTTTT.

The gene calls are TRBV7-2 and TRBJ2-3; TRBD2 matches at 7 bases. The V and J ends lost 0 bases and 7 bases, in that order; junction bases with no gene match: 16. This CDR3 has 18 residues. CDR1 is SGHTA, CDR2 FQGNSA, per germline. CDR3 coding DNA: TGTGCCAGCAGCTTAGCGCTGGGTCAGCAGGGAGGGATGTATACGCAGTATTTT. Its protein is CASSLALGQQGGMYTQYF.